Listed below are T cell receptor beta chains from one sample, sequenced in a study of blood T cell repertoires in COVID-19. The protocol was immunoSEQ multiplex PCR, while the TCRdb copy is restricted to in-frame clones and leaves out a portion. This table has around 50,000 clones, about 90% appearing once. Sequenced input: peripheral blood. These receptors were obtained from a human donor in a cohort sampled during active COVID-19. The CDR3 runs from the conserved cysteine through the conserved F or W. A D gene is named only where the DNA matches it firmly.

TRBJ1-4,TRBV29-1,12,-,CSLGSTNEKLFF
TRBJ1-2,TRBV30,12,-,CAWSGQDYGYTF
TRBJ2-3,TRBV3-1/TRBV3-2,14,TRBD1,CASSQGQSVDTQYF
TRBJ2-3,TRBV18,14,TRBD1,CASSPWGQTDTQYF
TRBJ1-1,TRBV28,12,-,CASIQAGDEAFF
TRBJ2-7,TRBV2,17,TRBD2,CASSGRSSGGSIYEQYF
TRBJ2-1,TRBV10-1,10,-,CASEDNEQFF
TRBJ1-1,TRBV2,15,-,CASRGRGGMGTEAFF
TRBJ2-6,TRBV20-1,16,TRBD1,CSASVGQSSGANVLTF
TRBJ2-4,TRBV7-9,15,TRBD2,CATQGTGGSQNIQYF
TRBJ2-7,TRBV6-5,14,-,CASREAGRRYEQYF
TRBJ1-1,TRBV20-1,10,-,CSAVRGEAFF
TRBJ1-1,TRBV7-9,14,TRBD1,CASSFRGDWTEAFF